This T cell receptor (beta chain) was sequenced for a study of blood T cell repertoires in COVID-19. Study in general: COVID-19 samples from acute and convalescent phases originated in the United States, Italy and Spain.

This clone was seen just once. Per the authors' pipeline: Estimates of nucleated cell counts were drawn from the amplification of reference gene primers. Repertoires were generated with immunoSEQ multiplex PCR, while TCRdb's copy carries only in-frame clones and drops some. V, J and clone size are those of that table, while D and trimming were read from the DNA. The sample lists 30,000 to 40,000 clones, around 84% occurring once. CDR1 is MDHEN and CDR2 is SYDVKM in the germline V gene. The CDR3 consists of 15 residues. The trim removed 5 bases at V and 6 bases at J, leaving 6 bases unmatched. The sample taken for sequencing was peripheral blood. The source is a man in his sixties with COVID-19, enrolled during active disease. The chain employs TRBV28 and TRBJ2-3; 12 bases match TRBD1. For the CDR3, the DNA is TGTGCCAGCAGTAGAGGGACAGGGGGCTTGGATACGCAGTATTTT. Translating it yields CASSRGTGGLDTQYF.